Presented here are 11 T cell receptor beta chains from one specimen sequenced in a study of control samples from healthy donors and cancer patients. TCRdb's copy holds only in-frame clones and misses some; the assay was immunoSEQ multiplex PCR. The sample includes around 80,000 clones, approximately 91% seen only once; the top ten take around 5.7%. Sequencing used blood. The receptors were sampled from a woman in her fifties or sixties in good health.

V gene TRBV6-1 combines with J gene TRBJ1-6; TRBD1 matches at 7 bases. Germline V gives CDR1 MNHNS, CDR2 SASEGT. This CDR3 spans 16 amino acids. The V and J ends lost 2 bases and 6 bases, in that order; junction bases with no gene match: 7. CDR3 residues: CASSETGVDSNSPLHF. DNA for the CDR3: TGTGCCAGCAGTGAAACAGGGGTAGATTCTAATTCACCCCTCCACTTT.

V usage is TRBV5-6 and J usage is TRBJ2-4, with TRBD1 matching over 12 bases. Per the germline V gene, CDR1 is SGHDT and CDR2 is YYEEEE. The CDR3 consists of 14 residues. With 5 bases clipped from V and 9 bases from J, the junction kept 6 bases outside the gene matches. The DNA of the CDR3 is TGTGCCAGCAGGGCGGGACAGGGGGCGACCATTCAGTACTTC. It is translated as CASRAGQGATIQYF.

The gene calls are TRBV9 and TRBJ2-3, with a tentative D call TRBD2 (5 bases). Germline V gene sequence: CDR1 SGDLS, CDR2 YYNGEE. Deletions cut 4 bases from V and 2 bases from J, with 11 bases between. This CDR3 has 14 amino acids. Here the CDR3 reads CASSPGLPTDTQYF. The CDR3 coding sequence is TGTGCCAGCAGCCCCGGACTTCCCACAGATACGCAGTATTTT. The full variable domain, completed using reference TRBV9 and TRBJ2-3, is DSGVTQTPKHLITATGQRVTLRCSPRSGDLSVYWYQQSLDQGLQFLIQYYNGEERAKGNILERFSAQQFPDLHSELNLSSLELGDSALYFCASSPGLPTDTQYFGPGTRLTVL.

The CDR3 DNA is TGTGCCAGCAGCGTAGCTAGCGGGGGGACAGGGTACTACGAGCAGTACTTC. Its translation is CASSVASGGTGYYEQYF. The V call is TRBV9, the J call TRBJ2-7, with 11 bases fitting TRBD2. Germline V gene sequence: CDR1 SGDLS, CDR2 YYNGEE. After removal of 0 bases from V and 3 bases from J, the junction contained 8 bases not matched to a gene. The CDR3 contains 17 residues.

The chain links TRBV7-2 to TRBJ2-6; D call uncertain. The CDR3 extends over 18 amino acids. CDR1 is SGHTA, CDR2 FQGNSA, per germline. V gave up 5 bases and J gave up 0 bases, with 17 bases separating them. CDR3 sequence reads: CASSRDGTLNSGANVLTF. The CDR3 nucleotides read TGTGCCAGCAGCCGCGACGGTACGCTAAACTCTGGGGCCAACGTCCTGACTTTC.

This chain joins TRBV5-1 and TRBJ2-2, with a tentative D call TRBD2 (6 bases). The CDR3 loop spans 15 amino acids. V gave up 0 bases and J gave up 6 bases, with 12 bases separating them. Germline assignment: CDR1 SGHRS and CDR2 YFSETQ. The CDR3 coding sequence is TGCGCCAGCAGCTTGGCCTATTGGGAGGCCGGGGAGCTGTTTTTT. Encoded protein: CASSLAYWEAGELFF.

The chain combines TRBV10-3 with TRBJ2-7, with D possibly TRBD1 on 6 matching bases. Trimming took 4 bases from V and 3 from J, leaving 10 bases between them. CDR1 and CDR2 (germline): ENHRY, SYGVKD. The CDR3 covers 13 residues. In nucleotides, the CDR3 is TGTGCCATCAGTGTCGGGACATACTACGAGCAGTACTTC. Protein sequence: CAISVGTYYEQYF.

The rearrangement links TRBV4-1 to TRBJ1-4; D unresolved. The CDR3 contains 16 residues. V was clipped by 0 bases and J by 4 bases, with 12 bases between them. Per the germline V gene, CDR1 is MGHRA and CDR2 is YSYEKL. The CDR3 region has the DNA TGCGCCAGCAGCCAAGAACCAACCCCTCGTAATGAAAAACTGTTTTTT. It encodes CASSQEPTPRNEKLFF.

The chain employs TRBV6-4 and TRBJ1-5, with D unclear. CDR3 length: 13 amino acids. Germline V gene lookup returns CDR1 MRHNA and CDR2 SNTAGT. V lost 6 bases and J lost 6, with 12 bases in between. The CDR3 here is CASSAGLGQPQHF. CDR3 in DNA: TGTGCCAGCAGCGCGGGATTGGGTCAGCCCCAGCATTTT.

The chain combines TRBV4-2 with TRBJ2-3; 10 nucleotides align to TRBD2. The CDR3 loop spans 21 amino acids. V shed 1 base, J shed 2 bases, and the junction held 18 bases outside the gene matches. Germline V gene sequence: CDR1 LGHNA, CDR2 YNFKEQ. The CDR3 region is CASSQALLAGRYLIYTDTQYF. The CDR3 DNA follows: TGTGCCAGCAGCCAAGCACTACTAGCGGGGCGATACCTCATATACACAGATACGCAGTATTTT.

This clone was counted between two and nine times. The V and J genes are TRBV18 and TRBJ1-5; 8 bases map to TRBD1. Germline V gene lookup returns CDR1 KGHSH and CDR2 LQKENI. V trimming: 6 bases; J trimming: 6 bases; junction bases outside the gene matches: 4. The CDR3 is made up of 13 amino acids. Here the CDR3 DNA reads TGTGCCAGCTCGGACAGGGTGGGTCAGCCCCAGCATTTT. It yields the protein CASSDRVGQPQHF.